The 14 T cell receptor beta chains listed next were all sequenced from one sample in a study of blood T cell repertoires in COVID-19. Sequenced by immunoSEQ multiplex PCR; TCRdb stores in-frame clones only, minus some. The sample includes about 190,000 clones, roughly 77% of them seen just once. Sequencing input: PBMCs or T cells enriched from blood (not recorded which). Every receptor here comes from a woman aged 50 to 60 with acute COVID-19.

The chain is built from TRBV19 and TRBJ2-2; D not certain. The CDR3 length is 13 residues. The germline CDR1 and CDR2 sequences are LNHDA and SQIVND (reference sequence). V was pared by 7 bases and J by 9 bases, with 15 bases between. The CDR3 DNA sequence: TGTGCCAGTAACACGGGTGAGCTCCGGGAGCTGTTTTTT. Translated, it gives CASNTGELRELFF.

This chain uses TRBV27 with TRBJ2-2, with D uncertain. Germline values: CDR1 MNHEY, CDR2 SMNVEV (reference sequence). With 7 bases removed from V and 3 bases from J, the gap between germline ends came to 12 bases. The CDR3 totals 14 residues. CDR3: CASTWAIDTGELFF. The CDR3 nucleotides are TGTGCCAGCACTTGGGCGATAGACACCGGGGAGCTGTTTTTT.

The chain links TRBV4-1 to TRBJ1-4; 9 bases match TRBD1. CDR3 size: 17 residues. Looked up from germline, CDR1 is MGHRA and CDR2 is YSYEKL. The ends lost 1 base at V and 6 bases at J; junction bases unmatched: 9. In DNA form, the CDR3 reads TGCGCCAGCAGCCAAGGGACAGGGGAAGAGCTGGATGAAAAACTGTTTTTT. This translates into CASSQGTGEELDEKLFF.

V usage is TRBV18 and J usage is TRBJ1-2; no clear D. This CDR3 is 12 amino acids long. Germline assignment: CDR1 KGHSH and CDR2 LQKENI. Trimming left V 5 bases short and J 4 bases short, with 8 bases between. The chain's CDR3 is CASSTLSYGYTF. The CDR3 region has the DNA TGTGCCAGCTCAACCCTGAGCTATGGCTACACCTTC.

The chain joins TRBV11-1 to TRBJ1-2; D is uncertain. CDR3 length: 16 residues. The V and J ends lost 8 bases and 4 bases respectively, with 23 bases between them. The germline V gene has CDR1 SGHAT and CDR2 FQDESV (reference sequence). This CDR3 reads CASASTRGKGSYGYTF. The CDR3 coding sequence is TGTGCCAGCGCCTCAACTCGGGGTAAAGGTAGCTATGGCTACACCTTC.

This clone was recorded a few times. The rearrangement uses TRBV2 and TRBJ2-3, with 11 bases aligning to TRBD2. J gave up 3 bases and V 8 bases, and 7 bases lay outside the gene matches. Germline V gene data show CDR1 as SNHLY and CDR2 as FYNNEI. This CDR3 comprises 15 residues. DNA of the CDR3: TGTGCCAGCGTCGGGGCTAGCGGGGGGACAGATACGCAGTATTTT. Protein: CASVGASGGTDTQYF. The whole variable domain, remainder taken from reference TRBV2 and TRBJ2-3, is EPEVTQTPSHQVTQMGQEVILRCVPISNHLYFYWYRQILGQKVEFLVSFYNNEISEKSEIFDDQFSVERPDGSNFTLKIRSTKLEDSAMYFCASVGASGGTDTQYFGPGTRLTVL.

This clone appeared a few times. The CDR3 bases are TGTGCCAGTAGTAAGGGGGCGGTCACCGGGGAGCTGTTTTTT. Translated: CASSKGAVTGELFF. The chain couples TRBV19 to TRBJ2-2; 7 nucleotides line up with TRBD1. Germline CDR1 LNHDA, CDR2 SQIVND (reference sequence). This CDR3 region has 14 residues. V lost 4 bases, J lost 4 bases, and 3 bases stayed unmatched.

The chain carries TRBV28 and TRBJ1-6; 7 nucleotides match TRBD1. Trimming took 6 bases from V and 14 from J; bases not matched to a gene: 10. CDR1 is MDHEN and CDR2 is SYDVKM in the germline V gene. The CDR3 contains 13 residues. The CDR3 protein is CASRGDRARTLHF. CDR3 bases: TGTGCCAGCAGGGGAGACAGGGCCAGAACCCTCCACTTT.

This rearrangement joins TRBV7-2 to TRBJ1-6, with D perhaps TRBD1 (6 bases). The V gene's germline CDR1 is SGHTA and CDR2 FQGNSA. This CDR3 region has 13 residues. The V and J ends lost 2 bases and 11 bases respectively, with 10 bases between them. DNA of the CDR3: TGTGCCAGCAGCTTAACAGGGTTGACACCCCTCCACTTT. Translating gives CASSLTGLTPLHF.

CDR3 nucleotides: TGTGCCAGCAACGGACAGGGGGATGAAAAACTGTTTTTT. Protein sequence: CASNGQGDEKLFF. The chain carries TRBV2 and TRBJ1-4, with TRBD1 identical over 10 bases. Trimming took 7 bases from V and 6 from J; bases not matched to a gene: 2. The germline V gene encodes CDR1 SNHLY and CDR2 FYNNEI. This CDR3 is 13 amino acids long.

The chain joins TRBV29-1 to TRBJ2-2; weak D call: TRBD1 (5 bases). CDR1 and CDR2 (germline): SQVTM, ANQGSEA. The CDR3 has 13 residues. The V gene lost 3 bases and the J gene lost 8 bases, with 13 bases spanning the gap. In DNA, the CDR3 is TGCAGCGTTGAGGCAGGGTTAGGAGGGGAGCTGTTTTTT. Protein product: CSVEAGLGGELFF.

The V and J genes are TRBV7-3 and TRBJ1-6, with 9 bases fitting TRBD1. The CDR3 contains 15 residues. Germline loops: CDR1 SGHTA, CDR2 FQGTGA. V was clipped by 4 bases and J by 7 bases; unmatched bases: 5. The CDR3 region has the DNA TGTGCCAGCAGCTCTACCGGGACAGGGAATTCACCCCTCCACTTT. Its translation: CASSSTGTGNSPLHF.

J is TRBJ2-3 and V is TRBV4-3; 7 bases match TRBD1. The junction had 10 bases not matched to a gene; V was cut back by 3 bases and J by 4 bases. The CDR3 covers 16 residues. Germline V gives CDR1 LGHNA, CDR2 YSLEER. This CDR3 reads CASSHRGQVGADTQYF. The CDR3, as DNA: TGCGCCAGCAGCCATCGCGGACAGGTGGGCGCAGATACGCAGTATTTT.

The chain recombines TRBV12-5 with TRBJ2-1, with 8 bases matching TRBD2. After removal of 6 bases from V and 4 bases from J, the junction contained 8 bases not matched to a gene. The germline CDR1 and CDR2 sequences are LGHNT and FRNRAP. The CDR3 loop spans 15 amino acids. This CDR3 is CASGLVAGGYNEQFF. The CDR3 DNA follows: TGTGCTAGTGGCCTGGTGGCGGGGGGATACAATGAGCAGTTCTTC.